The rows below give T cell receptor beta chains drawn from one sample of a study of T cells in tumors after PD-1 blockade. Profiled with immunoSEQ multiplex PCR; TCRdb holds only in-frame clones, not every one. The data contain some 66,000 clones, less than 85% of them singletons. The source was PBMCs, collected after anti-PD-1 treatment. The receptors originated from a human donor with basal cell carcinoma. Both conserved end residues are part of each CDR3. Fields, in order: V gene, CDR3 protein.

V: TRBV5-1
CDR3: CASSIGTDTQYF

V: TRBV5-1
CDR3: CASSLGTNYGYTF

V: TRBV5-1
CDR3: CASSLEGPNTGELFF

V: TRBV18
CDR3: CASSETGGDTEAFF

V: TRBV20-1
CDR3: CSAVVGEQFF

V: TRBV28
CDR3: CASKTSWGGERDTQYF

V: TRBV6-5
CDR3: CASSSQGADGYTF

V: TRBV18
CDR3: CASSPVRDTDTQYF

V: TRBV3-1/TRBV3-2
CDR3: CASSQGPVRVGQETQYF

V: TRBV7-9
CDR3: CASSFKTGMALNEQFF

V: TRBV15
CDR3: CATSSRGSDEQYF

V: TRBV18
CDR3: CASSVTQGAADTQYF

V: TRBV11-1
CDR3: CASSTGQSYGYTF

V: TRBV6-5
CDR3: CASSSQGTNEKLFF

V: TRBV27
CDR3: CASRGRSPNNEQFF

V: TRBV6-1
CDR3: CASSEDEGGYQPQHF

V: TRBV24-1
CDR3: CATVDRGNDTEAFF

V: TRBV18
CDR3: CASSPDSSRGTDTQYF

V: TRBV7-8
CDR3: CASSLPSTESLNTEAFF

V: TRBV12-5
CDR3: CASGLGDNQPQHF

V: TRBV6-5
CDR3: CASSYQGSFQETQYF

V: TRBV7-6
CDR3: CASSRSGTGGYEQYF

V: TRBV6-6
CDR3: CASSSDRNIRWGYTF

V: TRBV19
CDR3: CASSINVNTEAFF

V: TRBV19
CDR3: CASSIQGAGGPQHF

V: TRBV3-1/TRBV3-2
CDR3: CASRGRGLANTGELFF

V: TRBV3-1/TRBV3-2
CDR3: CASSQDGRSNYGYTF

V: TRBV7-9
CDR3: CASSLHWNTGELFF

V: TRBV28
CDR3: CASSLSQGADEKLFF

V: TRBV5-4
CDR3: CASSSRGQGYGYTF

V: TRBV11-1
CDR3: CASSLKAGSGANVLTF

V: TRBV30
CDR3: CAWSPSGGFQPQHF

V: TRBV9
CDR3: CASSIRTGQNTEAFF

V: TRBV5-5
CDR3: CASSLSGGLGGNTIYF

V: TRBV6-5
CDR3: CASRQKGGTNTEAFF

V: TRBV18
CDR3: CASSPQQGDNQPQHF

V: TRBV5-1
CDR3: CASSFRDLGTYNEQFF

V: TRBV27
CDR3: CASSRPPGGLTGELFF

V: TRBV30
CDR3: CAWSPLLAGAYGGFYTQYF

V: TRBV4-2
CDR3: CASSHLSGEVSGELFF

V: TRBV15
CDR3: CATSRGVPTNSYGYTF

V: TRBV2
CDR3: CASSRTGSVYTF

V: TRBV5-1
CDR3: CASSLEGLAGGQDTQYF

V: TRBV18
CDR3: CASSLRNTDTQYF

V: TRBV6-5
CDR3: CASSEAEAFF

V: TRBV7-2
CDR3: CASSPSPASGGTNIQYF

V: TRBV5-1
CDR3: CASSGGGSTDTQYF

V: TRBV10-3
CDR3: CAISEGPFGRNTEAFF

V: TRBV24-1
CDR3: CATSDPRGYEQYF

V: TRBV28
CDR3: CASSEKETQYF

V: TRBV7-8
CDR3: CASSLLGDVNYGYTF

V: TRBV7-9
CDR3: CASSWVAGGKETQYF

V: TRBV5-6
CDR3: CASSLLQAGNQPQHF

V: TRBV12-3/TRBV12-4
CDR3: CASSLDWNTEAFF

V: TRBV7-9
CDR3: CASSLGRGGDEQFF

V: TRBV5-6
CDR3: CASSFEGRGPGDTEAFF

V: TRBV30
CDR3: CAWSVYGGTDTQYF

V: TRBV6-5
CDR3: CASRPGASNQPQHF

V: TRBV5-1
CDR3: CASTVDTASYYGYTF

V: TRBV5-1
CDR3: CASSFPGQGASTEAFF